This entry lists 15 T cell receptor beta chains sequenced from one sample in a study of somatic mutations in cytotoxic T cells in rheumatoid arthritis. TCRdb keeps only in-frame clones here, not all; method: immunoSEQ multiplex PCR. Of some 14,000 clones in the sample, 65% to 75% are singletons; the top ten hold about 14%. The sample taken for sequencing was CD8+ T cells sorted from blood. Receptors were obtained from an adult with rheumatoid arthritis.

The chain carries TRBV7-8 and TRBJ2-7, with a possible D match to TRBD1 (6 bases). Germline assignment: CDR1 SGHVS and CDR2 FQNEAQ. The CDR3 totals 14 residues. V was cut by 5 bases and J by 2 bases, with 13 bases left in between. The DNA of the CDR3 is TGTGCCAGCAGCGATACAGGGTGGGCCTACGAGCAGTACTTC. Protein product: CASSDTGWAYEQYF. Combining the CDR3 with reference TRBV7-8 and TRBJ2-7 gives the whole variable domain GAGVSQSPRYKVAKRGQDVALRCDPISGHVSLFWYQQALGQGPEFLTYFQNEAQLDKSGLPSDRFFAERPEGSVSTLKIQRTQQEDSAVYLCASSDTGWAYEQYFGPGTRLTVT.

The chain recombines TRBV21-1 with TRBJ1-4; the D call of TRBD1 is as the table states it, not checked on the DNA. TRBV21-1 is deemed a pseudogene. This CDR3 has 16 residues. The CDR3 DNA reads TGTGCCAGCAGCAATTTAGACAGGCTTACTAATGAAAAACTGTTTTTT. Its protein is CASSNLDRLTNEKLFF.

Concerning this clone itself: Other DNA sequences in the same sample also yield this CDR3. J is TRBJ2-7 and V is TRBV6-5; D may be TRBD1 or TRBD2 (5 bases each). V was pared by 3 bases and J by 3 bases, with 9 bases between. There are 13 residues in the CDR3. Germline CDR1 and CDR2: MNHEY and SVGAGI. The CDR3 loop reads CASSYAGSYEQYF. For the CDR3, the DNA is TGTGCCAGCAGTTATGCAGGGAGCTACGAGCAGTACTTC.

The rearrangement links TRBV6-6 to TRBJ2-1; no clear D. There are 13 residues in the CDR3. The germline V gene encodes CDR1 MNHNY and CDR2 SVGAGI (reference sequence). The ends were cut back, 0 bases at V and 6 bases at J, with 6 bases in the middle. In DNA, the CDR3 is TGTGCCAGCAGTTACTCGACGGGCAATGAGCAGTTCTTC. Translating gives CASSYSTGNEQFF.

The chain employs TRBV4-1 and TRBJ1-5; D gene ambiguous. Trimming cost V 0 bases and J 3 bases, with 9 bases left between them. This CDR3 is built from 15 residues. Germline CDR1 MGHRA, CDR2 YSYEKL. The CDR3 protein is CASSQDAALNQPQHF. In DNA form, the CDR3 reads TGCGCCAGCAGCCAAGATGCTGCGCTCAATCAGCCCCAGCATTTT.

The chain is built from TRBV6-4 and TRBJ2-1, with TRBD2 matching over 8 bases. CDR1 MRHNA and CDR2 SNTAGT come from the germline V gene. The CDR3 spans 15 residues. The J segment lost 7 bases and the V segment lost 4 bases, leaving 9 bases of the junction unmatched. The CDR3 loop reads CASSGLSGGRNEQFF. DNA for the CDR3: TGTGCCAGCAGTGGTCTAAGCGGGGGCCGGAATGAGCAGTTCTTC.

This clone has only a few counts. V usage is TRBV7-6 and J usage is TRBJ2-5; D gene ambiguous. V was cut by 3 bases and J by 5 bases, with 4 bases left in between. This CDR3 has 11 amino acids. Germline loops: CDR1 SGHVS, CDR2 FNYEAQ. The CDR3, as DNA: TGTGCCAGCAGCTTTAAGGAGACCCAGTACTTC. Encoded protein: CASSFKETQYF.

The chain links TRBV7-8 to TRBJ2-1; possibly TRBD1 for D (6 bases). Germline CDR1 SGHVS, CDR2 FQNEAQ. The CDR3 is 16 residues long. Trimming stripped 1 base from V and 3 bases from J, with 13 bases between. The DNA of the CDR3 is TGTGCCAGCAGCTTAGAGGACAGAAGTTACTACAATGAGCAGTTCTTC. Residues: CASSLEDRSYYNEQFF.

The genes are TRBV6-4 and TRBJ1-4; possibly TRBD1 for D (6 bases). The CDR3 runs to 15 residues. Trimming left V 2 bases short and J 3 bases short, with 10 bases between. The V gene's germline CDR1 is MRHNA and CDR2 SNTAGT. The CDR3 region is CASSDGQGSNEKLFF. The DNA for the CDR3 is TGTGCCAGCAGTGACGGGCAGGGGTCTAATGAAAAACTGTTTTTT.

The chain joins TRBV29-1 to TRBJ2-7; perhaps TRBD2 as D (6 bases). Germline V gene data show CDR1 as SQVTM and CDR2 as ANQGSEA. Trimming took 4 bases from V and 6 from J, leaving 10 bases between them. The CDR3 contains 11 residues. This CDR3 is CSVAGGFEQYF. Written as DNA, the CDR3 is TGCAGCGTTGCCGGGGGTTTCGAGCAGTACTTC.

The chain links TRBV11-2 to TRBJ2-7; D gene ambiguous. The germline V gene encodes CDR1 SGHAT and CDR2 FQNNGV. V lost 0 bases to trimming and J lost 3 bases, with 15 bases between them. The CDR3 sequence is 16 residues long. CDR3 in amino acids: CASSLDYDDTHYEQYF. CDR3 sequence (DNA): TGTGCCAGCAGCTTAGATTATGACGACACCCACTACGAGCAGTACTTC.

The chain uses TRBV4-2 and TRBJ2-7, with a possible D match to TRBD1 (6 bases). The V end was cut by 1 base, the J end by 2 bases, with 12 bases between. Germline V gene sequence: CDR1 LGHNA, CDR2 YNFKEQ. This CDR3 is built from 15 residues. CDR3 nucleotide sequence: TGTGCCAGCAGCCAAGTCGGAACAGGGACCTACGAGCAGTACTTC. This translates into CASSQVGTGTYEQYF.

This clone was seen a handful of times. The chain recombines TRBV19 with TRBJ1-4; D unclear. Deletions cut 3 bases from V and 6 bases from J, with 14 bases between. Per the germline V gene, CDR1 is LNHDA and CDR2 is SQIVND (reference sequence). The CDR3 has 15 residues. The CDR3 here is CASSIKGSGDEKLFF. DNA for the CDR3: TGTGCCAGTAGTATCAAGGGATCGGGCGATGAAAAACTGTTTTTT.

This chain links TRBV28 with TRBJ1-3, with D unresolved. The germline CDR1 and CDR2 sequences are MDHEN and SYDVKM. Trimming removed 6 bases from V and 3 bases from J, with 12 bases in between. The length of the CDR3 is 14 residues. CDR3 in amino acids: CASSPTGIGNTIYF. DNA of the CDR3: TGTGCCAGCAGCCCTACGGGAATTGGAAACACCATATATTTT.

This clone has just one count. This chain joins TRBV27 and TRBJ2-1; 7 bases agree with TRBD2. J lost 3 bases, V lost 5 bases, and 7 bases had no gene match. The CDR3 has 15 amino acids. Germline CDR1 reads MNHEY; CDR2 reads SMNVEV (reference sequence). CDR3 bases: TGTGCCAGCAGTCCCGGGGGACTACACTACAATGAGCAGTTCTTC. Translating it yields CASSPGGLHYNEQFF.